This TCR beta chain came from a study of cytomegalovirus exposure and HLA in healthy donors (dated by TCRdb to 2017 to 2019). Some background on the complete study: An earlier analysis of approximately 640 of the donors reported more than 250 Gb of sequence data and 117 million unique TCR beta sequences from around 200 million T cells. An early release that covered around 590 HLA-typed donors contained around 300 gigabases of sequencing data and 80 million or so unique TCR sequences. Among the approximately 420 genotyped donors, approximately 76% belonged to the genetic ancestry cluster associated with self-reported Caucasian donors. The study aimed to test whether signatures of past pathogen exposure could be identified by cataloging public T cell receptors. The study profiled the T cell repertoires of 500 to 800 subjects by immunosequencing and related them to cytomegalovirus serostatus. In addition to the first cohort of several hundred subjects, a separate validation cohort of 130 or so different subjects was used. High-throughput TCR immunosequencing, statistical association of individual TCRs with disease status, and machine learning were combined to predict cytomegalovirus infection status. To study patterns of TCR occurrence, a later analysis re-analyzed previously published TCR beta repertoires from around 700 donors and added high-resolution HLA genotyping. The later analysis used no new phenotypic data to find candidate immune exposures, relying instead on TCR beta sequences and their occurrence across donors. An earlier analysis of about 620 of the donors applied high-throughput TCR beta sequencing to assess whether each TCR beta V gene segment acted as functional or pseudogenic. Donor age, sex, ethnicity and CMV serostatus were collected together with the repertoire data. Genome-wide SNP genotypes for about 65% of the 666 donors were used in a later genetic analysis, which treated that subset as a discovery cohort. Every repertoire in the discovery cohort had been generated on one and the same sequencing platform. Class I and class II HLA loci were covered by the typing at four-digit resolution. Typing coverage differed by locus: A, B, C, DRB1 and DQB1 were typed in about 620-640 donors, DQA1 in 522, DPA1 in some 600, and DPB1 in roughly 470. Four or five DR-DQ haplotypes were handled as single units for association and clustering, since linkage in the cohort was strong. On average, roughly 200,000 unique TCR beta nucleotide sequences were sequenced per donor among a few hundred genotyped donors of the cohort, with 15% to 20% of those sequences being non-productive.

The CDR3 goes from the cysteine to the phenylalanine over 12 residues. Only CDR3 DNA remains: 36 bases, in frame from the first base. The germline V gene (reference sequence) provides CDR1 GTSNPN and CDR2 SVGIG. The V and J ends are trimmed by 2 bases and 5 bases, leaving 6 bases between them. The study at large found these results: Broadly in line with IMGT annotations, most TCR beta V segments showed up in productive rearrangements about 90% or about 30% of the time in an earlier analysis of roughly 590 of the donors. Only TCR beta chains were sequenced in this cohort, and the absence of alpha or paired-chain data limited detectable features. It was suggested by the authors that the approach could potentially be generalized to other disease states and immunological phenotypes. Correlated functional status among segregating V segments might reflect linkage disequilibrium, but an unknown experimental factor could not be ruled out. In a later analysis, HLA-associated TCR beta chains were found to be more clonally expanded and to have lower generation probabilities than equally common non-associated chains. The only immune exposure information available for the cohort was CMV serostatus. A cluster of highly shared sequence variants was judged likely to be a technical artifact of the sequencing pipeline. In a later analysis, around 15,000 TCR beta sequences were associated with specific HLA alleles at a false discovery rate of 0.05. Across donors, most TCR sequences were observed very rarely, whereas some public TCRs were present in many individuals. Assigning TCR associations to individual alleles was difficult when HLA alleles, especially DR and DQ, strongly co-occurred. HLA typing was unavailable for some donors at each locus, so association tests used only the typed subset. The classifier was reported to diagnose cytomegalovirus status with high specificity and sensitivity in both the original cohort and the validation cohort. In vitro tests confirmed that a few of the cytomegalovirus-associated TCR beta chains recognize cytomegalovirus antigens. Most CMV-associated TCR beta chains appeared to be HLA-restricted in a later analysis, and the HLA associations seemed to be driven largely by CMV exposure. Because counts were too low, roughly 16 rarely observed V segments, including chromosome 9 orphons, were excluded from the earlier analysis of a few hundred of the donors. A further reported finding was that TCR beta sequences accurately predicted the HLA-A and HLA-B alleles for most subjects in the first cohort. A later genetic analysis reported fewer N-insertions in productive TCRs among donors in an Asian-associated ancestry cluster than the 666-donor mean. In a later analysis, TCR association rates were found to vary across HLA loci, with the most associated TCRs seen for DRB1 alleles and the fewest for HLA-C alleles. The study gave a list of 150 to 200 TCR beta chains associated with cytomegalovirus. An association between a missense DCLRE1C variant and V-gene and J-gene trimming of TCR beta chains was found in a later genetic analysis and replicated in an independent cohort. Some IMGT-functional V segments, including TRBV6-2 and TRBV6-3, could not be told apart with the 87-base-pair reads, so those segments were excluded. A later analysis reported that several top co-occurrence clusters appeared linked to parvovirus B19, influenza, CMV and Epstein-Barr virus. The presence/absence analyses assumed that sequencing depth was roughly uniform across donors, and that assumption may not be true.

In total, around 600 healthy bone marrow donors made up the cohort. All cohort members were sampled while nominally healthy, although unrecorded immune exposures were likely present. The donor was CMV seropositive and was included in the group of 250 to 300 seropositive cohort members. Every donor gave a peripheral blood sample, and the peripheral blood mononuclear cells from that sample were used for TCR beta sequencing. Genomic DNA was extracted from the blood cell samples with the Qiagen DNeasy Blood Extraction Kit. This clone was seen only once. Its antigen specificity is not known. No much larger clonotype is one base removed from it; base qualities were not supplied. The protocol used for the library was the immunoSEQ multiplex PCR assay. A mixture of 60 forward primers for TCR Vbeta segments and 13 reverse primers for TCR Jbeta segments was used in the multiplex PCR. Amplification of the CDR3 region of rearranged TCR beta genes was performed with a multiplex PCR assay on genomic DNA. The Illumina HiSeq System was used to sequence the amplified TCR beta libraries as 87-base-pair reads. On the study's bioinformatics: A later analysis counted tens of millions of unique TCR beta chains across the 690 or so repertoires, and some 11 million of these chains were shared by at least two donors. Raw reads were error-corrected and collapsed into unique sequences with a nearest-neighbor algorithm that merged closely related sequences to remove PCR and sequencing errors. CDR3 sequences were aligned to IMGT reference sequences to assign V, D and J gene segments. For a sequence to be retained, at least a six-nucleotide match to both a V gene segment and a J gene segment was required. Rearrangements were called productive when the CDR3 lacked stop codons and stayed in frame with V and J; all others were non-productive. Following IMGT convention, CDR3 was defined as the stretch from the second conserved V-encoded cysteine up to the conserved J-encoded phenylalanine. In an earlier analysis of more than 550 of the donors, sequences lacking an unambiguous match to a single V gene segment were excluded. In an earlier analysis of approximately 590 of the donors, V segments were called functional above 56.7% productive rearrangements and were called segregating when the between-donor standard deviation exceeded 5%. A statistical classification framework was built to diagnose cytomegalovirus status from the catalog of TCR beta chain sequences. In a later analysis, TCR nucleotide sequences were compared against IMGT/GENE-DB human TR gene sequences so that V and J genes could be assigned. The TCRdist pipeline was used in a later analysis to assign CDR3 sequences and most-parsimonious VDJ recombination scenarios. In a later analysis, each TCR beta chain was defined by its CDR3 amino acid sequence together with its V-gene family, and reads lacking a unique V-gene family were excluded. A later analysis removed 592 highly shared, low-generation-probability nucleotide sequences to deal with suspected cross-contamination and a sequencing artifact. In a later analysis, a clonal expansion index for each public chain was calculated from normalized within-repertoire ranks of inferred template counts. In a later analysis, generation probabilities were computed with a VDJ recombination model fitted to out-of-frame rearrangements, and the resulting probabilities were checked against IGoR. In a later analysis, hypergeometric tests were used to score TCR-TCR, TCR-HLA and TCR-CMV co-occurrence, with a repertoire-size bias correction applied to TCR pairs. To estimate false discovery rates, a later analysis permuted the HLA or CMV assignments 20 times. In a later analysis, co-occurring TCRs were grouped with DBSCAN, and TCRdist sequence similarity was added when clustering was performed within HLA-allele-positive subsets. Repertoires with fewer than 30,000 or more than 120,000 public chains, plus five repertoires with anomalous nucleotide sharing, were excluded from co-occurrence clustering. TCRdb mirrors the immuneACCESS table, restricted to in-frame sequences. Some clones are absent from its copies; in checked studies, under half trace to an unresolved V gene, and the reason for the others is unknown. V and J calls and clone size are given by that table; D and trimming were obtained from the DNA. The sample table contains about 170,000 clones; only one count was recorded for about four fifths of them. More than 1.3% of the sample is held by the ten biggest clonotypes.

The sequencing input was PBMCs. The sequence derives from a girl aged 10 to 17 in good health and CMV-seropositive. The receptor chain draws on TRBV30 and TRBJ2-2; the D gene is not confidently resolved. The DNA is TGTGCCTGGAGTATCGGGACCGGGGAGCTGTTTTTT. Translated, this is CAWSIGTGELFF.